The clone carrying this T cell receptor beta chain came up many times. The antigen is not known. The CDR3 contains 11 residues. V shed 2 bases and J shed 8 bases, with 2 bases lying between them. Germline V gene lookup returns CDR1 SGHKS and CDR2 YYEKEE (reference sequence). This sample was included in a study of T cells after yellow fever vaccination. The study's findings and limits: Secondary responses were weaker yet peaked faster, day 5 versus 15.

5'RACE template switching produced TCR cDNA carrying a universal primer site and UMIs. A single record per CDR3 protein comes from TCRdb applying MiXCR to the 5' RACE reads. The data show under 200,000 distinct CDR3 sequences, with almost 7% seen just once and roughly 2.5% held by the top ten. The clonotype originates from a man younger than 35 who received the YFV17D yellow fever vaccine. The chain carries TRBV5-5 and TRBJ1-6; the D is unclear. Sample: CD4+ T cells sorted from PBMCs, taken around 5 days after the first yellow fever vaccination. CDR3 sequence: CASSLDSPLHF. In DNA, the CDR3 is TGTGCCAGCAGCTTAGATTCACCCCTCCACTTT.